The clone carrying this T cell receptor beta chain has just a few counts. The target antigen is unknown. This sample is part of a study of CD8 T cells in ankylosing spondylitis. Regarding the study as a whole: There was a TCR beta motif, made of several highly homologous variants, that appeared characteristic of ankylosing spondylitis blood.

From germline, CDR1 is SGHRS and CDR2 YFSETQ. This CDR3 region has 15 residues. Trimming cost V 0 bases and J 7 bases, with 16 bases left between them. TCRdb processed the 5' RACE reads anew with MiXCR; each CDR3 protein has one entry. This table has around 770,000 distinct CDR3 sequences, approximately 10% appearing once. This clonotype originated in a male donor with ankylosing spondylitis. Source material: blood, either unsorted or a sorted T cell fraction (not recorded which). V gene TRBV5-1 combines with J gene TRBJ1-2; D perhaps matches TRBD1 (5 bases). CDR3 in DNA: TGCGCCAGCAGCTTGGGGGGCAGGGATTCCCGTGGCTACACCTTC. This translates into CASSLGGRDSRGYTF.